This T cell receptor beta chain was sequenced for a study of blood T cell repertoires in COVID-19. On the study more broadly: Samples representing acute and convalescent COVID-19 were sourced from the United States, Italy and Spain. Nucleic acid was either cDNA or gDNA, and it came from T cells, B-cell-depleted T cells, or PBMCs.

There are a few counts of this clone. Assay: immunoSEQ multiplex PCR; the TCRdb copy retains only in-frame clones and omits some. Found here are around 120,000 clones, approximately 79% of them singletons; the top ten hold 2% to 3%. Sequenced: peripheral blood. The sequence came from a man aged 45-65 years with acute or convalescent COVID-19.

The CDR3 reads CASGDNYGYTF. In nucleotides, the CDR3 is TGTGCCAGCGGAGATAACTATGGCTACACCTTC. This sequence joins TRBV19 and TRBJ1-2; D gene uncertain. Germline CDR1 reads LNHDA; CDR2 reads SQIVND (reference sequence). The CDR3 sequence is 11 residues long. V was shortened by 9 bases and J by 1 base, with 6 bases between the two germline ends.